This T cell receptor (beta chain) derives from a study of T cell repertoires in cytomegalovirus infection. As for this clonotype: Its antigen is not identified.

TCRdb fed the reads into MiXCR, producing one record per CDR3 protein. The repertoire holds some 800,000 distinct CDR3 sequences, with just under 30% as singletons. Whole-study results and caveats: CMV-specific TCR beta clonotypes restricted by HLA-C were the ones dominating the ex vivo response.

CDR1 is MNHNY and CDR2 is SVGAGI in the germline V gene (reference sequence). The junction had 8 bases not matched to a gene; V was cut back by 2 bases and J by 6 bases. This CDR3 is 16 amino acids long. The clonotype was recovered from a human donor in good health (CMV status not recorded). Some clones in this sample may be carry-over from other donors' samples. The chain recombines TRBV6-6 with TRBJ2-3, with TRBD2 matching over 10 bases. The sample consisted of cultured CD8+ T cells from PBMCs, taken from culture after CMV antigen stimulation. CDR3 in amino acids: CASSYPSGGLPDTQYF. CDR3 coding DNA: TGTGCCAGCAGTTACCCTAGCGGGGGCCTCCCCGATACGCAGTATTTT.